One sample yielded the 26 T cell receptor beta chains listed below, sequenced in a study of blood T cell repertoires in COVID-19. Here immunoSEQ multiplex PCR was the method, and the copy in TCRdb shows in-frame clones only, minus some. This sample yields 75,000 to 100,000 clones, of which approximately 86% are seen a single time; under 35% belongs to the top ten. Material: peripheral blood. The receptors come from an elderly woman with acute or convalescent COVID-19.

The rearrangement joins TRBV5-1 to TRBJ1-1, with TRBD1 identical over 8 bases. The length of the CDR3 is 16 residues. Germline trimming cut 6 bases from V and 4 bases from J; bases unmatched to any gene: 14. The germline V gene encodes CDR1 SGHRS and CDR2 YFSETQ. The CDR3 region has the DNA TGCGCCAGCACTAAAGGACAGGGAGGGGTTTCCACTGAAGCTTTCTTT. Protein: CASTKGQGGVSTEAFF.

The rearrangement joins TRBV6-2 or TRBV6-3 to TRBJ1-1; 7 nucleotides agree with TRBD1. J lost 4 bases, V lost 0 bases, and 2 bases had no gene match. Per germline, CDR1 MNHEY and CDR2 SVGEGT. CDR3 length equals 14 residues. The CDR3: CASSYSGQTTEAFF. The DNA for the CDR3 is TGTGCCAGCAGTTACTCGGGACAGACCACTGAAGCTTTCTTT.

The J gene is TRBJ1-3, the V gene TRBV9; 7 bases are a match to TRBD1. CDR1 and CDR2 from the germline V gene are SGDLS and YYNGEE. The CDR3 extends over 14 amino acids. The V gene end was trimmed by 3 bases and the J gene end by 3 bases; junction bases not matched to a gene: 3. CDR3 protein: CASSARDSGNTIYF. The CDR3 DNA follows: TGTGCCAGCAGCGCCCGGGACAGTGGAAACACCATATATTTT.

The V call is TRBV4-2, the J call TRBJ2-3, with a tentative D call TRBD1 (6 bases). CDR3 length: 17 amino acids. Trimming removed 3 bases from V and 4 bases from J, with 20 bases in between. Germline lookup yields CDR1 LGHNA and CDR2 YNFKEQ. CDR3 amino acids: CASSHKTSGEGADTQYF. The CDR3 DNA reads TGTGCCAGCAGCCACAAAACCAGCGGAGAGGGGGCAGATACGCAGTATTTT.

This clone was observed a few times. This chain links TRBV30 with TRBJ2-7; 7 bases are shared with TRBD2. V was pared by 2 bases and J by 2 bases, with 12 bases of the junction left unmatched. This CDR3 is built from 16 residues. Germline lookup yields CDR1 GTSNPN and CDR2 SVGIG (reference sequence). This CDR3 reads CAWSPLGWDYTYEQYF. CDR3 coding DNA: TGTGCCTGGAGTCCGCTGGGTTGGGACTACACCTACGAGCAGTACTTC.

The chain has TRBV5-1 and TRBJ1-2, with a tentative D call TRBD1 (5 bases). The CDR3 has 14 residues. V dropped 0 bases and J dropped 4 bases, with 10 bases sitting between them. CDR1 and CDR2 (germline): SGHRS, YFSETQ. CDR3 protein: CASSLGREGYGYTF. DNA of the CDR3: TGCGCCAGCAGCTTGGGCAGGGAAGGCTATGGCTACACCTTC.

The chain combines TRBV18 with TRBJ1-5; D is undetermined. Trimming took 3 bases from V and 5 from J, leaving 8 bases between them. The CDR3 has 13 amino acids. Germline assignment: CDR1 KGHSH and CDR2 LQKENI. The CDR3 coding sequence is TGTGCCAGCTCACCCCTGAGCGATCAGCCCCAGCATTTT. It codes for CASSPLSDQPQHF.

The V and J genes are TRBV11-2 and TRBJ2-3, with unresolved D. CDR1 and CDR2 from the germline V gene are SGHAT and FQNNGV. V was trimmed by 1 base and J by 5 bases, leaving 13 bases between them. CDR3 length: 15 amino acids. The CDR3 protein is CASSLARYSLDTQYF. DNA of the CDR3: TGTGCCAGCAGCTTAGCACGGTACAGTTTAGATACGCAGTATTTT.

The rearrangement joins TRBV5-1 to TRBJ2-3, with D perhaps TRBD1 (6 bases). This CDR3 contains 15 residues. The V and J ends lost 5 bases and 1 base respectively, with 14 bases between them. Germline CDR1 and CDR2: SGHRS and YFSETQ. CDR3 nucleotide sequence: TGCGCCAGCAGACCGACAGGACGGGGCACAGATACGCAGTATTTT. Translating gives CASRPTGRGTDTQYF.

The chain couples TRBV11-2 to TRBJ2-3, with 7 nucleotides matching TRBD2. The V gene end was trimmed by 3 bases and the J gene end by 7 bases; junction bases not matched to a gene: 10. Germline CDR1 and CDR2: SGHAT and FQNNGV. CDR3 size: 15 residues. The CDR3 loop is CASSFQGGAGNTQYF. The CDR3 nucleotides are TGTGCCAGCAGCTTTCAGGGAGGGGCAGGGAATACGCAGTATTTT.

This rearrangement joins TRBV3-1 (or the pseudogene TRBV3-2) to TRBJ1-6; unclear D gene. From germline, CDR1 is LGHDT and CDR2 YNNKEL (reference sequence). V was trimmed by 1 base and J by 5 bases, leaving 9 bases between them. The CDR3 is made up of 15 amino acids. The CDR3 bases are TGTGCCAGCAGCCAAGTGCTACAGCATAATTCACCCCTCCACTTT. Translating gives CASSQVLQHNSPLHF.

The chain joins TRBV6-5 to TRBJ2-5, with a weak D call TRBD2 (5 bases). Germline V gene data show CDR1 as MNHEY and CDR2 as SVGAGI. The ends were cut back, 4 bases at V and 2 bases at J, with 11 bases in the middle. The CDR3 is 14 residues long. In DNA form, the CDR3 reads TGTGCCAGCAGTTCGTCGGACTGGCAAGAGACCCAGTACTTC. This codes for CASSSSDWQETQYF.

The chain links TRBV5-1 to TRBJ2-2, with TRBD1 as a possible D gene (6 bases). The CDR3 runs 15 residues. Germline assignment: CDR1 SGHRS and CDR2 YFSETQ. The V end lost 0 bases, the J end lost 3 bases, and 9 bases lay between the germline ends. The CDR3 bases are TGCGCCAGCAGCTTGGCAGGGGACCACACCGGGGAGCTGTTTTTT. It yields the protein CASSLAGDHTGELFF.

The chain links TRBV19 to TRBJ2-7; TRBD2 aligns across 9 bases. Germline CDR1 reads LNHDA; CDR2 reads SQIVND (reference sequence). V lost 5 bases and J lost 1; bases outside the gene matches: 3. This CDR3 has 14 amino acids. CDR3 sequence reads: CASSFSGSSYEQYF. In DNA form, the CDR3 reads TGTGCCAGTAGTTTTAGCGGGAGTTCCTACGAGCAGTACTTC.

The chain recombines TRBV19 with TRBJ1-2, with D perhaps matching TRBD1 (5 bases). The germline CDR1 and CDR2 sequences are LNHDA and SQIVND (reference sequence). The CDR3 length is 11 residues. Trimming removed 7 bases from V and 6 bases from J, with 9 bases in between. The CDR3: CASKKQDGYTF. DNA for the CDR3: TGTGCCAGTAAGAAACAGGATGGCTACACCTTC.

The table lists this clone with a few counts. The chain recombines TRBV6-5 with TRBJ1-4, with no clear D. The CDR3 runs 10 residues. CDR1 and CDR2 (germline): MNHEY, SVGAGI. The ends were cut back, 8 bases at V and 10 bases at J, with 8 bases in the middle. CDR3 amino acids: CASAFRKLFF. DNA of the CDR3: TGTGCCAGCGCGTTTCGAAAACTGTTTTTT.

CDR3 protein: CASSPSSGSETQYF. CDR3 DNA sequence: TGTGCCAGCAGTCCGTCTAGCGGGAGTGAGACCCAGTACTTC. This chain connects TRBV6-2 or TRBV6-3 to TRBJ2-5, with 10 bases identical to TRBD2. From germline, CDR1 is MNHEY and CDR2 SVGEGT. The CDR3 has 14 amino acids. Germline trimming cut 5 bases from V and 5 bases from J; bases unmatched to any gene: 5.

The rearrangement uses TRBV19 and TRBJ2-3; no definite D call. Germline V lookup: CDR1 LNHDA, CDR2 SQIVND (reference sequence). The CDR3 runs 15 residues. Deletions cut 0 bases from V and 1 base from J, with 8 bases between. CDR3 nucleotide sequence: TGTGCCAGTAGTATAGAGCCAGGCCGCACAGATACGCAGTATTTT. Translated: CASSIEPGRTDTQYF.

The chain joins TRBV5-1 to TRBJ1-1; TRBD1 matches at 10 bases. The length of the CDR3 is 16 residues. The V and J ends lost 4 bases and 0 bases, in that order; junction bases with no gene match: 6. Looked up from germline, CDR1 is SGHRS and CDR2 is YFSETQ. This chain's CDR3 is CASSADRGVLNTEAFF. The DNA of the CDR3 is TGCGCCAGCAGCGCGGACAGGGGGGTTTTGAACACTGAAGCTTTCTTT.

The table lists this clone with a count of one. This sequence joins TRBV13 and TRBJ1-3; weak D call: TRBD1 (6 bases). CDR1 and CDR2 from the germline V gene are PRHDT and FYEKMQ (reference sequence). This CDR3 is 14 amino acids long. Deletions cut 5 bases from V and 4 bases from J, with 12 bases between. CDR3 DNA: TGTGCCAGCAGCACCCGACAGGCCGGAAACACCATATATTTT. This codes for CASSTRQAGNTIYF.

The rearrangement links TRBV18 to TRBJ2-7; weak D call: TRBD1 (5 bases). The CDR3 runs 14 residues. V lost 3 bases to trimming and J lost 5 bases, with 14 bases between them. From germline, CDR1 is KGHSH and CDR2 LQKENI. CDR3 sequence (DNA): TGTGCCAGCTCACCGGGATCAGGGTTCCACGAGCAGTACTTC. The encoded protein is CASSPGSGFHEQYF.

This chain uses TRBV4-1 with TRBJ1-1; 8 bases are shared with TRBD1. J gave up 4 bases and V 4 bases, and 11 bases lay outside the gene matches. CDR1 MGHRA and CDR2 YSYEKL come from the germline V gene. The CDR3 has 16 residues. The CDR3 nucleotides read TGCGCCAGCAGCCTAACTCACAGGGGGAAGGGCACTGAAGCTTTCTTT. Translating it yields CASSLTHRGKGTEAFF.

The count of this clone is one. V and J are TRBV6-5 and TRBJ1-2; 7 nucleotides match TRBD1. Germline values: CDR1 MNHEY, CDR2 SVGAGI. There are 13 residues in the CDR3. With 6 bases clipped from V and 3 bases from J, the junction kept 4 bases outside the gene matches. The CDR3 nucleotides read TGTGCCAGCAGGGCAGGGGGTTACTATGGCTACACCTTC. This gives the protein CASRAGGYYGYTF.

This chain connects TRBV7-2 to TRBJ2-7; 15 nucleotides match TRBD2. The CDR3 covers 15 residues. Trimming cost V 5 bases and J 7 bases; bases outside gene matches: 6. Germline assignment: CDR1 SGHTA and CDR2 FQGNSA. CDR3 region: CASSRTSGRAGEQYF. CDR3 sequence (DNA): TGTGCCAGCAGCCGGACTAGCGGGAGGGCAGGGGAGCAGTACTTC.

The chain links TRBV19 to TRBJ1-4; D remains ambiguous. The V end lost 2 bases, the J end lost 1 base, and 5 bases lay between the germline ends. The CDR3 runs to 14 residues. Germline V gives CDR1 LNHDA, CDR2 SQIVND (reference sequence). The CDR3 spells CASSIQKTNEKLFF. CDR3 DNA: TGTGCCAGTAGTATACAAAAAACTAATGAAAAACTGTTTTTT.

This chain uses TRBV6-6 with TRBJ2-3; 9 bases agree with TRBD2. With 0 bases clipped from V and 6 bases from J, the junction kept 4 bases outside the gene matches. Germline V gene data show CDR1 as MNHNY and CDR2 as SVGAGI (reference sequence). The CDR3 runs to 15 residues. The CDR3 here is CASSYSLAGPDTQYF. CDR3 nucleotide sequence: TGTGCCAGCAGTTACTCTCTAGCGGGACCGGATACGCAGTATTTT.